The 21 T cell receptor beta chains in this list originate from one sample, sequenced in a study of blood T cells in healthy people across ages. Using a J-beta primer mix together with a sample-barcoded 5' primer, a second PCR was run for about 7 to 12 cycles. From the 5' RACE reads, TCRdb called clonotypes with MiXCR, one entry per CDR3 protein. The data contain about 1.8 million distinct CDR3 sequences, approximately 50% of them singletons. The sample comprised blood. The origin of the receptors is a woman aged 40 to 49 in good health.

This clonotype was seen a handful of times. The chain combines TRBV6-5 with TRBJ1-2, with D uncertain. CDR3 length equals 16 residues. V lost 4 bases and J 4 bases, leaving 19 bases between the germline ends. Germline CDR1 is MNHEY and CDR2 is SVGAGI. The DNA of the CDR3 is TGTGCCAGCAGTTTAAAGGGCCCGGCTGTTACCTATGGCTACACCTTC. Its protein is CASSLKGPAVTYGYTF.

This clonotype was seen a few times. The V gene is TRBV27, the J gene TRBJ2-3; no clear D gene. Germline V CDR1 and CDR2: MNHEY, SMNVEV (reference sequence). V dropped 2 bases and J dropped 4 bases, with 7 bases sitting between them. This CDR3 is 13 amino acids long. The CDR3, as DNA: TGTGCCAGCAGTTTAGTCTTTTCAGATACGCAGTATTTT. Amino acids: CASSLVFSDTQYF.

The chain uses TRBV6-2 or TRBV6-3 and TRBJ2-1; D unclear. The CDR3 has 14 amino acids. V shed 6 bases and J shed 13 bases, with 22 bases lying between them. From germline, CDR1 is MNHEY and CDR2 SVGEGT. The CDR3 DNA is TGTGCCAGCAGCCGACACCGGCAGCAAGAGACCCAGTTCTTC. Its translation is CASSRHRQQETQFF.

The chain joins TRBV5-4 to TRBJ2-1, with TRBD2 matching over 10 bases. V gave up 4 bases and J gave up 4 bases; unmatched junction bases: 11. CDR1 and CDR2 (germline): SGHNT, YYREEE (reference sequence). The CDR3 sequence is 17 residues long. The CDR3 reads CASSIRRAGGVYNEQFF. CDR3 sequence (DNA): TGTGCCAGCAGCATCCGAAGAGCGGGGGGGGTATACAATGAGCAGTTCTTC. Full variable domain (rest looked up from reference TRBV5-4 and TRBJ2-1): ETGVTQSPTHLIKTRGQQVTLRCSSQSGHNTVSWYQQALGQGPQFIFQYYREEENGRGNFPPRFSGLQFPNYSSELNVNALELDDSALYLCASSIRRAGGVYNEQFFGPGTRLTVL.

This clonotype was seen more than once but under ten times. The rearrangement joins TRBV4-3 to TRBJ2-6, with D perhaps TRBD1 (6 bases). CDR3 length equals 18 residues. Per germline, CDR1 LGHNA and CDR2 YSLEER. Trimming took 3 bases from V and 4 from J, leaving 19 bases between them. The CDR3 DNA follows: TGCGCCAGCAGCCAGCAACGGACAGCCTGGGCAGGGGCCAACGTCCTGACTTTC. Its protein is CASSQQRTAWAGANVLTF.

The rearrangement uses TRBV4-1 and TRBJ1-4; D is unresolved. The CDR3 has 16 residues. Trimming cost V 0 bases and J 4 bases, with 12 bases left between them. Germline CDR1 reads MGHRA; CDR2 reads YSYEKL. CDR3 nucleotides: TGCGCCAGCAGCCAAGAAGTTGTAAGAGATAATGAAAAACTGTTTTTT. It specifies CASSQEVVRDNEKLFF.

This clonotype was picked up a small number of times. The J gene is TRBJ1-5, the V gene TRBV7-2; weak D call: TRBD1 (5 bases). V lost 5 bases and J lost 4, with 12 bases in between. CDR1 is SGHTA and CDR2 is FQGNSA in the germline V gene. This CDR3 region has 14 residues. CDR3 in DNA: TGTGCCAGCAGCCCCATGGGGGGTAATCAGCCCCAGCATTTT. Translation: CASSPMGGNQPQHF. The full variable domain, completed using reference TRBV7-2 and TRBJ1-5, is GAGVSQSPSNKVTEKGKDVELRCDPISGHTALYWYRQSLGQGLEFLIYFQGNSAPDKSGLPSDRFSAERTGGSVSTLTIQRTQQEDSAVYLCASSPMGGNQPQHFGDGTRLSIL.

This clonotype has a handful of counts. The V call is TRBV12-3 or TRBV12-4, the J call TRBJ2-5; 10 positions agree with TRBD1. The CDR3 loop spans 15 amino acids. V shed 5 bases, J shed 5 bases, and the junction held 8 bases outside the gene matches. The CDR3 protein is CASSAPGQGTETQYF. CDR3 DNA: TGTGCCAGCAGTGCCCCGGGACAGGGGACGGAGACCCAGTACTTC.

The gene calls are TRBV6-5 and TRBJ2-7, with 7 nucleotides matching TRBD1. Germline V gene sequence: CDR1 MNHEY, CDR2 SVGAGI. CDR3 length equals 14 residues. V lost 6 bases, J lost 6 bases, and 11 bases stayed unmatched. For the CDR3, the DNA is TGTGCCAGCAGGTTGGACAGGATTTCGCCCGAGCAGTACTTC. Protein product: CASRLDRISPEQYF.

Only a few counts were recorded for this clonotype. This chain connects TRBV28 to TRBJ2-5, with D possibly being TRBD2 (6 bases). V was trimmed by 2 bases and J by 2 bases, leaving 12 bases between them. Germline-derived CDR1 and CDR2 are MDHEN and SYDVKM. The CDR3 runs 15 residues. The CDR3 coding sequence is TGTGCCAGCAGTTTACCCGGGAGCCGACAAGAGACCCAGTACTTC. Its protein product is CASSLPGSRQETQYF.

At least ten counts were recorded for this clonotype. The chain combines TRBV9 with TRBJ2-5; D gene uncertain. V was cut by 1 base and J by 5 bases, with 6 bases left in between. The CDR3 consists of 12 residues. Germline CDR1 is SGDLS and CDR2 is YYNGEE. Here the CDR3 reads CASSVREETQYF. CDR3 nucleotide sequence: TGTGCCAGCAGCGTACGCGAGGAGACCCAGTACTTC.

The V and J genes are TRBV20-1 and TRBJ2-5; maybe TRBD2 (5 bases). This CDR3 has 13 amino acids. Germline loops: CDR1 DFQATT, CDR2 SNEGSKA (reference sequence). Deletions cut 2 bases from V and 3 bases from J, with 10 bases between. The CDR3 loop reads CSARKGVEETQYF. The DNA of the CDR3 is TGCAGTGCTAGAAAGGGAGTGGAAGAGACCCAGTACTTC.

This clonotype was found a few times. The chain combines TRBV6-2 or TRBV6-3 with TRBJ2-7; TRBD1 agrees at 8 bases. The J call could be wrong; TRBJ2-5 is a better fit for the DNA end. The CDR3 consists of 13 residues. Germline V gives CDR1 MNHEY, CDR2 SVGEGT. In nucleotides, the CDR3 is TGTGCCAGCAGGACGACAGGGGCCGAGACCCAGTACTTC. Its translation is CASRTTGAETQYF.

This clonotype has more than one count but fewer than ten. The CDR3 spells CATSSGETRYGYTF. In DNA, the CDR3 is TGTGCCACCAGCAGCGGGGAAACCAGATATGGCTACACCTTC. This chain uses TRBV15 with TRBJ1-2; D remains unclear. Germline loops: CDR1 LNHNV, CDR2 YYDKDF (reference sequence). This CDR3 spans 14 amino acids. V was pared by 3 bases and J by 5 bases, with 13 bases between. The variable domain in full, with the rest retrieved from reference TRBV15 and TRBJ1-2, is DAMVIQNPRYQVTQFGKPVTLSCSQTLNHNVMYWYQQKSSQAPKLLFHYYDKDFNNEADTPDNFQSRRPNTSFCFLDIRSPGLGDTAMYLCATSSGETRYGYTFGSGTRLTVV.

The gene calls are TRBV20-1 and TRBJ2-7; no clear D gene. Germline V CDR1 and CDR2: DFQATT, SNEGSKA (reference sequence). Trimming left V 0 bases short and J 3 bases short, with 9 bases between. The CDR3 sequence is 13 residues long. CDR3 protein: CSARDYSVYEQYF. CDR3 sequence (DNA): TGCAGTGCTAGAGACTACAGCGTCTACGAGCAGTACTTC.

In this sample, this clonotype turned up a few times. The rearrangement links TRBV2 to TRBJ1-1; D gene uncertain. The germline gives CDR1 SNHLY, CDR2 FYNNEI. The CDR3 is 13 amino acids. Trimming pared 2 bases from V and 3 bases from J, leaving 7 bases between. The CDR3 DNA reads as TGTGCCAGCAGTGAAAACCGGGACACTGAAGCTTTCTTT. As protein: CASSENRDTEAFF.

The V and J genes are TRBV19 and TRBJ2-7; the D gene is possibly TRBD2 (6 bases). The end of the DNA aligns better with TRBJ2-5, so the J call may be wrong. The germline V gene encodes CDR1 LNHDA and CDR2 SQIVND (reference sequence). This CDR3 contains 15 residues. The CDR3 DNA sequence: TGTGCCAGTAGTATAGGCGGGCTAGCGAAAGGGACCCAGTACTTC. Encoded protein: CASSIGGLAKGTQYF.

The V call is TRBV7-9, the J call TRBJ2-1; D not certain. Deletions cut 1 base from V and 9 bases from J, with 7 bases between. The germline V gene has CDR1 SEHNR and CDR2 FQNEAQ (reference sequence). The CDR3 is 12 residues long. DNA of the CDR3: TGTGCCAGCAGCTTAGGGGTCCGTGAGCAGTTCTTC. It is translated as CASSLGVREQFF.

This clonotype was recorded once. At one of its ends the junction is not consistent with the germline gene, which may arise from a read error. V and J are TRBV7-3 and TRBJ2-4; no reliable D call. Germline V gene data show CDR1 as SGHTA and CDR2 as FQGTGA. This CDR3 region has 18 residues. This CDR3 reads CASSLTPDGVGAKNIQYF. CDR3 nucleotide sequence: TGTGCCAGCAGCCTAACACCGGACGGCGTAGGGGCCAAAAACATTCAGTACTTC.

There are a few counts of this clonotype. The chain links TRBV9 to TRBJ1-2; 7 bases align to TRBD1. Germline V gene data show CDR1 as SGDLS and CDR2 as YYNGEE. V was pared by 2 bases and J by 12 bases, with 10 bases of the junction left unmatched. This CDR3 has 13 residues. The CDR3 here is CASSVSPTGTHTF. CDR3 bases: TGTGCCAGCAGCGTTTCCCCGACAGGGACCCACACCTTC.

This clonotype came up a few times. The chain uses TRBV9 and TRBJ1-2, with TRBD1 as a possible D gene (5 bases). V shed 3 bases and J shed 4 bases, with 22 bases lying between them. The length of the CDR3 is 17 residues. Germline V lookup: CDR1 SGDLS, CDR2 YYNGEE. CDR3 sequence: CASSAPIPREGSYGYTF. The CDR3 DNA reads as TGTGCCAGCAGCGCCCCCATCCCCAGGGAGGGATCCTATGGCTACACCTTC.